The 17 T cell receptor beta chains in this list originate from one sample, sequenced in a study of OX40 agonist ivuxolimab in advanced cancers. The protocol was immunoSEQ multiplex PCR, while the TCRdb copy is restricted to in-frame clones and leaves out a portion. This table has 69,000 or so clones, 80% to 90% appearing once. The sequencing used CD4+ or CD8+ T cells sorted from blood, collected in a trial of the OX40 agonist ivuxolimab. All receptors derive from an adult with an advanced solid tumor such as melanoma, head and neck, liver or kidney cancer.

This clone was recorded once. This chain connects TRBV11-1 to TRBJ2-1, with D hard to call. Trimming cost V 1 base and J 5 bases, with 6 bases left between them. CDR3 size: 13 residues. The germline V gene encodes CDR1 SGHAT and CDR2 FQDESV (reference sequence). The CDR3 region has the DNA TGTGCCAGCAGCTTAGGGGCAGACAATGAGCAGTTCTTC. The encoded protein is CASSLGADNEQFF.

This chain uses TRBV5-1 with TRBJ2-7, with 9 bases matching TRBD2. With V trimmed by 1 base and J by 5 bases, 10 bases remained unmatched. The CDR3 contains 16 residues. Germline CDR1 SGHRS, CDR2 YFSETQ. CDR3 sequence: CASSLRAGGLFNEQYF. DNA for the CDR3: TGCGCCAGCAGCTTGAGGGCGGGAGGGCTTTTCAACGAGCAGTACTTC.

The chain links TRBV5-5 to TRBJ1-1; 9 nucleotides line up with TRBD1. This CDR3 is 15 amino acids long. With 4 bases clipped from V and 1 base from J, the junction kept 5 bases outside the gene matches. The germline CDR1 and CDR2 sequences are SGHKS and YYEKEE (reference sequence). The CDR3 DNA sequence: TGTGCCAGCAGCCACAGGGGGCCGGAGAACACTGAAGCTTTCTTT. Translation gives CASSHRGPENTEAFF.

The table lists this clone with a few counts. The gene calls are TRBV7-9 and TRBJ2-1; tentatively, D is TRBD2 (6 bases). The CDR3 is 15 residues long. V gave up 5 bases and J gave up 4 bases, with 15 bases separating them. From germline, CDR1 is SEHNR and CDR2 FQNEAQ (reference sequence). The CDR3 bases are TGTGCCAGCAGCGCCTCCGGGACTGCATACAATGAGCAGTTCTTC. Its protein product is CASSASGTAYNEQFF. Supplemented by reference TRBV7-9 and TRBJ2-1, the full variable domain reads DTGVSQNPRHKITKRGQNVTFRCDPISEHNRLYWYRQTLGQGPEFLTYFQNEAQLEKSRLLSDRFSAERPKGSFSTLEIQRTEQGDSAMYLCASSASGTAYNEQFFGPGTRLTVL.

This chain links TRBV7-9 with TRBJ2-1; D is perhaps TRBD1 (6 bases). Germline CDR1 and CDR2: SEHNR and FQNEAQ (reference sequence). The V gene lost 5 bases and the J gene lost 9 bases, with 17 bases spanning the gap. This CDR3 is 14 amino acids long. CDR3 in amino acids: CASSPTTGSGEQFF. For the CDR3, the DNA is TGTGCCAGCAGCCCAACCACAGGGTCCGGTGAGCAGTTCTTC.

V usage is TRBV9 and J usage is TRBJ2-3; D may be TRBD1 (5 bases). The CDR3 loop spans 12 amino acids. Trimming stripped 4 bases from V and 3 bases from J, with 6 bases between. Germline V gene lookup returns CDR1 SGDLS and CDR2 YYNGEE. CDR3 region: CASSQGTDTQYF. The CDR3 DNA reads as TGTGCCAGCAGCCAGGGAACAGATACGCAGTATTTT.

CDR3 loop: CASADGVTGELFF. The DNA of the CDR3 is TGTGCCAGCGCGGACGGAGTCACCGGGGAGCTGTTTTTT. The V and J genes are TRBV11-3 and TRBJ2-2; D call uncertain. This CDR3 comprises 13 residues. V was clipped by 8 bases and J by 4 bases, with 11 bases between them. Germline values: CDR1 SGHNT, CDR2 YENEEA.

J is TRBJ2-2 and V is TRBV19; D unresolved. The CDR3 is 12 residues long. In germline, CDR1 is LNHDA, CDR2 SQIVND (reference sequence). Trimming removed 8 bases from V and 0 bases from J, with 4 bases in between. CDR3 nucleotide sequence: TGTGCCAGTTTTTCGAACACCGGGGAGCTGTTTTTT. Amino acids: CASFSNTGELFF.

This chain's CDR3 is CASRESSGPSYEQYF. DNA for the CDR3: TGTGCCAGCAGGGAATCTAGCGGACCTTCCTACGAGCAGTACTTC. This rearrangement joins TRBV14 to TRBJ2-7; TRBD2 matches at 7 bases. The CDR3 is made up of 15 amino acids. Trimming at V came to 6 bases and at J to 1 base, leaving 9 bases not matched to a gene. The germline V gene has CDR1 SGHDN and CDR2 FVKESK.

The V and J genes are TRBV19 and TRBJ1-1, with D hard to call. Trimming left V 3 bases short and J 1 base short, with 12 bases between. Germline V gene data show CDR1 as LNHDA and CDR2 as SQIVND (reference sequence). The length of the CDR3 is 15 residues. The CDR3 here is CASSMSGRGNTEAFF. The DNA for the CDR3 is TGTGCCAGTAGTATGTCTGGCAGAGGGAACACTGAAGCTTTCTTT.

CDR3 coding DNA: TGTGCCAGCAGTCCCTCAGGGGGCGCTGGAAACACCATATATTTT. Amino acids: CASSPSGGAGNTIYF. The chain links TRBV27 to TRBJ1-3; 8 bases align to TRBD1. The junction had 5 bases not matched to a gene; V was cut back by 5 bases and J by 2 bases. This CDR3 contains 15 residues. Germline V lookup: CDR1 MNHEY, CDR2 SMNVEV (reference sequence).

V gene TRBV9 combines with J gene TRBJ2-1; tentatively, D is TRBD1 (6 bases). This CDR3 region has 14 residues. Trimming left V 7 bases short and J 7 bases short, with 18 bases between. Germline CDR1 and CDR2: SGDLS and YYNGEE. The CDR3 region has the DNA TGTGCCAGCTCAAAGGGGGAGATGAGGAATGAGCAGTTCTTC. Protein: CASSKGEMRNEQFF. The variable domain in full, with the rest retrieved from reference TRBV9 and TRBJ2-1, is DSGVTQTPKHLITATGQRVTLRCSPRSGDLSVYWYQQSLDQGLQFLIQYYNGEERAKGNILERFSAQQFPDLHSELNLSSLELGDSALYFCASSKGEMRNEQFFGPGTRLTVL.

The CDR3 DNA is TGTGCCTGGATAGTAGGGACCTATGGCTACACCTTC. Its translation: CAWIVGTYGYTF. This sequence joins TRBV30 and TRBJ1-2, with D perhaps TRBD1 (5 bases). The CDR3 totals 12 residues. The germline V gene has CDR1 GTSNPN and CDR2 SVGIG (reference sequence). The V end lost 4 bases, the J end lost 4 bases, and 10 bases lay between the germline ends.

The chain uses TRBV18 and TRBJ2-5; D may be TRBD1 (5 bases). V dropped 2 bases and J dropped 5 bases, with 15 bases sitting between them. Germline V gene sequence: CDR1 KGHSH, CDR2 LQKENI. This CDR3 is built from 15 residues. The DNA of the CDR3 is TGTGCCAGCTCACCAGAGTTCAGGGTAGAGGAGACCCAGTACTTC. It yields the protein CASSPEFRVEETQYF.

This sequence joins TRBV12-5 and TRBJ2-1; D remains ambiguous. CDR1 is LGHNT, CDR2 FRNRAP, per germline. This CDR3 spans 16 amino acids. Trimming removed 1 base from V and 5 bases from J, with 15 bases in between. The CDR3 DNA sequence: TGTGCTAGTGGTTTGGATCGACGGCCCCTAGACAATGAGCAGTTCTTC. Translation: CASGLDRRPLDNEQFF.

The CDR3 DNA sequence: TGTGCCATCAGCCACCCGGGACAGGGACTCCTCTATGGCTACACCTTC. Protein sequence: CAISHPGQGLLYGYTF. V usage is TRBV10-3 and J usage is TRBJ1-2, with 9 bases fitting TRBD1. This CDR3 has 16 residues. Germline CDR1 ENHRY, CDR2 SYGVKD. Trimming cost V 6 bases and J 4 bases; bases outside gene matches: 12.

Here the CDR3 reads CASDPTGSFVDGYTF. The CDR3 nucleotides read TGTGCCAGCGACCCTACAGGGTCTTTCGTTGATGGCTACACCTTC. The V and J genes are TRBV27 and TRBJ1-2; the D gene is possibly TRBD1 (6 bases). The V end lost 8 bases, the J end lost 6 bases, and 22 bases lay between the germline ends. Germline V CDR1 and CDR2: MNHEY, SMNVEV (reference sequence). This CDR3 has 15 amino acids.